A selection of T cell receptor beta chains follows, all from one sample in a study of T cell responses to AZD1222 COVID-19 vaccine. TCRdb's copy holds only in-frame clones and misses some; the assay was immunoSEQ multiplex PCR. Here the sample spans tens of thousands of clones, roughly 80% being singletons. The starting material was peripheral blood, obtained on day 0 of AZD1222 vaccination. These receptors were collected from an adult in good health. Both conserved end residues are trimmed from each CDR3. Fields, in order: J gene, V gene, CDR3 protein.

J gene: TRBJ2-3; V gene: TRBV9; CDR3 protein: ASSIRGGSTDTQY
J gene: TRBJ2-1; V gene: TRBV27; CDR3 protein: ASSLTSGSYNEQF
J gene: TRBJ1-1; V gene: TRBV25-1; CDR3 protein: ASRKGGDLEAF
J gene: TRBJ2-2; V gene: TRBV11-2; CDR3 protein: ASSLLLAGGTGELF
J gene: TRBJ1-2; V gene: TRBV19; CDR3 protein: ASSIVGGAYGYT
J gene: TRBJ1-1; V gene: TRBV7-6; CDR3 protein: ASSPQGGVNTEAF
J gene: TRBJ2-5; V gene: TRBV10-2; CDR3 protein: ASTFGGGETQY
J gene: TRBJ1-3; V gene: TRBV14; CDR3 protein: ASNRANSGNTIY
J gene: TRBJ2-5; V gene: TRBV5-1; CDR3 protein: ASSLVGGDQETQY
J gene: TRBJ2-1; V gene: TRBV11-2; CDR3 protein: ASGAGGLAGLNEQF
J gene: TRBJ2-1; V gene: TRBV12-3/TRBV12-4; CDR3 protein: ASSRTGNEQF
J gene: TRBJ1-2; V gene: TRBV5-6; CDR3 protein: ASSLDLGDGYT
J gene: TRBJ2-3; V gene: TRBV27; CDR3 protein: ASSSPPPRLAQY
J gene: TRBJ2-7; V gene: TRBV2; CDR3 protein: ASSERYEQY
J gene: TRBJ2-1; V gene: TRBV15; CDR3 protein: ATSRGTSGYNEQF
J gene: TRBJ2-7; V gene: TRBV2; CDR3 protein: ASSVPQSGAYEQY